A single sample is the source of the 8 T cell receptor beta chains below, sequenced in a study of blood T cell repertoires in COVID-19. This table comes from immunoSEQ multiplex PCR, and its TCRdb copy is limited to in-frame clones, with some not included. The sample holds about 200,000 clones; roughly 87% are singletons and the top ten take 1.5% to 2%. Sequenced input: peripheral blood. The receptor source for this set is a man aged 35 to 55 with active or convalescent COVID-19.

The rearrangement links TRBV25-1 to TRBJ1-6, with D unresolved. This CDR3 region has 13 residues. The germline gives CDR1 MGHDK, CDR2 SYGVNS. V was pared by 3 bases and J by 7 bases, with 7 bases between. The CDR3 DNA reads TGTGCCAGCAGTGAGCCAGTCAATTCACCCCTCCACTTT. Residues: CASSEPVNSPLHF.

The gene calls are TRBV28 and TRBJ1-1; perhaps TRBD1 as D (5 bases). This CDR3 has 11 amino acids. V lost 8 bases to trimming and J lost 4 bases, with 8 bases between them. Germline-derived CDR1 and CDR2 are MDHEN and SYDVKM. CDR3 region: CASWGGTEAFF. In nucleotides, the CDR3 is TGTGCCAGCTGGGGGGGCACTGAAGCTTTCTTT.

The V gene is TRBV7-3, the J gene TRBJ2-2, with 10 nucleotides matching TRBD2. The CDR3 sequence is 17 residues long. Per germline, CDR1 SGHTA and CDR2 FQGTGA. After removal of 3 bases from V and 2 bases from J, the junction contained 6 bases not matched to a gene. The CDR3 region is CASSFSSGGPNTGELFF. The CDR3 nucleotides read TGTGCCAGCAGCTTCTCTAGCGGGGGCCCTAACACCGGGGAGCTGTTTTTT. Combining the CDR3 with reference TRBV7-3 and TRBJ2-2 gives the whole variable domain GAGVSQTPSNKVTEKGKYVELRCDPISGHTALYWYRQSLGQGPEFLIYFQGTGAADDSGLPNDRFFAVRPEGSVSTLKIQRTERGDSAVYLCASSFSSGGPNTGELFFGEGSRLTVL.

The chain is built from TRBV6-1 and TRBJ2-7, with D perhaps matching TRBD1 (5 bases). V shed 2 bases and J shed 7 bases, with 30 bases lying between them. Germline V gene lookup returns CDR1 MNHNS and CDR2 SASEGT. There are 19 residues in the CDR3. This chain's CDR3 is CASSEFQLVSDRIFEEQYF. Here the CDR3 DNA reads TGTGCCAGCAGTGAATTCCAGTTAGTCTCAGACAGAATTTTTGAGGAGCAGTACTTC.

V and J are TRBV19 and TRBJ1-2; D is unclear. The V end lost 8 bases, the J end lost 8 bases, and 24 bases lay between the germline ends. The germline V gene has CDR1 LNHDA and CDR2 SQIVND (reference sequence). The CDR3 spans 15 residues. CDR3 sequence reads: CASAVTAPPLEGYTF. CDR3 in DNA: TGTGCCAGTGCCGTGACGGCGCCCCCCCTAGAAGGCTACACCTTC. Full variable domain (outside the CDR3, taken from reference TRBV19 and TRBJ1-2): DGGITQSPKYLFRKEGQNVTLSCEQNLNHDAMYWYRQDPGQGLRLIYYSQIVNDFQKGDIAEGYSVSREKKESFPLTVTSAQKNPTAFYLCASAVTAPPLEGYTFGSGTRLTVV.

The chain joins TRBV12-3 or TRBV12-4 to TRBJ1-2; D not certain. V was pared by 5 bases and J by 0 bases, with 7 bases between. The CDR3 contains 13 residues. CDR3 coding DNA: TGTGCCAGCAGTATGACACCTAACTATGGCTACACCTTC. It codes for CASSMTPNYGYTF.

This clone was found many times. V is TRBV4-2 and J is TRBJ2-1, with 9 positions matching TRBD2. Germline V lookup: CDR1 LGHNA, CDR2 YNFKEQ. The CDR3 runs 21 residues. The junction had 18 bases not matched to a gene; V was cut back by 3 bases and J by 0 bases. The CDR3 nucleotides are TGTGCCAGCAGCCACGCTGGGTCTCTAGCGGGGTCGTCGAGCTCCTACAATGAGCAGTTCTTC. Translation: CASSHAGSLAGSSSSYNEQFF.

The genes are TRBV6-5 and TRBJ1-1, with D tentatively TRBD1 (6 bases). This CDR3 contains 14 residues. From germline, CDR1 is MNHEY and CDR2 SVGAGI. V lost 6 bases and J lost 5, with 16 bases in between. The CDR3 sequence: CASSRGRGATEAFF. CDR3 sequence (DNA): TGTGCCAGCAGCAGAGGTCGGGGGGCGACTGAAGCTTTCTTT.